The clone carrying this T cell receptor beta chain was counted a few times. Its antigen is unidentified. These data belong to a study of blood T cells in healthy people across ages. Study overall: Capture by template switching was about one barcoded beta molecule per two T cells. General observations from the study: A strong correlation between TCR beta diversity and naive T cell percentage was seen.

There were healthy Caucasian individuals from Russia, aged about 6 to 95, serving as donors. For the second PCR, which ran for about 6 to 11 cycles, a sample-barcoded 5' primer and a J-beta primer mix were used. Each cDNA molecule, via a template-switch adaptor with 12 random nucleotides, was tagged. TCRdb analysed the 5' RACE reads with MiXCR anew, one entry per CDR3 protein. The sample contains roughly 1,500,000 distinct CDR3 sequences, about 35% of which appear only once. The CDR3 consists of 15 residues. Trimming removed 1 base from V and 0 bases from J, with 9 bases in between. Germline-derived CDR1 and CDR2 are SEHNR and FQNEAQ (reference sequence).

The chain uses TRBV7-9 and TRBJ1-1; D is unclear. The clonotype comes from a woman in her 30s in good health. The sequenced material came from blood. CDR3 nucleotide sequence: TGTGCCAGCAGCTTAGTCGGCAGGTTGAACACTGAAGCTTTCTTT. It encodes CASSLVGRLNTEAFF.